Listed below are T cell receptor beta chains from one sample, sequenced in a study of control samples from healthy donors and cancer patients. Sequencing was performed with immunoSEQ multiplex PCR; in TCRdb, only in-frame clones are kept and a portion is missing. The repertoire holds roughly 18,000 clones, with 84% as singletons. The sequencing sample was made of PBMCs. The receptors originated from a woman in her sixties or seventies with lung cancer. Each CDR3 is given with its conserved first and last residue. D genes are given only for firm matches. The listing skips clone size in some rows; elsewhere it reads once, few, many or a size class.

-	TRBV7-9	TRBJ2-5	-	CASSLGVGDLSEETQYF	TGTGCCAGCAGCTTAGGGGTGGGGGACTTGTCTGAAGAGACCCAGTACTTC
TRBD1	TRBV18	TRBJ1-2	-	CASSPPGTGGEMYGYTF	TGTGCCAGCTCCCCCCCCGGGACAGGGGGCGAAATGTATGGCTACACCTTC
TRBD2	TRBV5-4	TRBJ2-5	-	CASSPGGGTSGETQYF	TGTGCCAGCAGCCCCGGAGGTGGGACTAGTGGTGAGACCCAGTACTTC
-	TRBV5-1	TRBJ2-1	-	CASSIGAIEQFF	TGCGCCAGCAGCATTGGGGCGATTGAGCAGTTCTTC
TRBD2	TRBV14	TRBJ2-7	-	CASSQDLGREGSSYEQYF	TGTGCCAGCAGCCAAGATCTAGGGCGGGAGGGTTCCTCCTACGAGCAGTACTTC
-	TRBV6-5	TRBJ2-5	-	CASSYGDSSETQYF	TGTGCCAGCAGTTACGGGGACTCTTCAGAGACCCAGTACTTC
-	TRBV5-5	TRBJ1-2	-	CASSLGGGRSGYTF	TGTGCCAGCAGCTTGGGAGGAGGGAGGAGTGGCTACACCTTC
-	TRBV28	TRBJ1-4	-	CASSSSDSTNEKLFF	TGTGCCAGCAGTTCCTCCGATTCAACTAATGAAAAACTGTTTTTT
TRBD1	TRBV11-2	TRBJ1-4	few	CASSLTGGTNEKLFF	TGTGCCAGCAGCTTGACAGGGGGCACAAATGAAAAACTGTTTTTT
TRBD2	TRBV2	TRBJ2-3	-	CASSGPSGSKDTQYF	TGTGCCAGCAGTGGGCCTAGCGGGAGTAAAGATACGCAGTATTTT
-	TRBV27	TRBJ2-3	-	CASLLLGTDTQYF	TGTGCCAGCCTCCTTCTCGGCACAGATACGCAGTATTTT
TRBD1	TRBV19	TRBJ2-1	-	CASSIAGQGYNEQFF	TGTGCCAGTAGTATAGCTGGACAGGGCTACAATGAGCAGTTCTTC
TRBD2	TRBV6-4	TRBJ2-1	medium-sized	CASSGDYGTYNEQFF	TGTGCCAGCAGTGGGGACTATGGTACCTACAATGAGCAGTTCTTC
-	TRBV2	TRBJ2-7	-	CASKVRVTYEQYF	TGTGCCAGCAAGGTCAGGGTTACCTACGAGCAGTACTTC
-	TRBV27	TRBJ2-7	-	CASGRPTYEQYF	TGTGCCAGCGGGAGGCCCACCTACGAGCAGTACTTC
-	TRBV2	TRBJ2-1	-	CASSESRRGEQFF	TGTGCCAGCAGTGAATCCAGAAGGGGTGAGCAGTTCTTC
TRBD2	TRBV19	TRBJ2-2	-	CASWTSPGELFF	TGTGCCAGTTGGACTAGCCCCGGGGAGCTGTTTTTT
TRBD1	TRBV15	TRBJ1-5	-	CATSRDRGGSQPQHF	TGTGCCACCAGCCGGGACAGGGGAGGATCTCAGCCCCAGCATTTT
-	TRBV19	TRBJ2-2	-	CASIQGSGELFF	TGTGCCAGTATTCAGGGTTCCGGGGAGCTGTTTTTT
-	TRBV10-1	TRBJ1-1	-	CASSRGTGPSGTEAFF	TGCGCCAGCAGTAGAGGAACAGGGCCGAGCGGTACTGAAGCTTTCTTT
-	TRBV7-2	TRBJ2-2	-	CASSSSQGYTGELFF	TGTGCCAGCAGCAGCAGCCAGGGTTACACCGGGGAGCTGTTTTTT
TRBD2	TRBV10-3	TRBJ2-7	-	CAIRGSGIKSSAYEQYF	TGTGCCATCAGGGGGAGCGGGATTAAAAGTTCTGCCTACGAGCAGTACTTC
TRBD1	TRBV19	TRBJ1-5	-	CASRTWTGVDQPQHF	TGTGCCAGTAGGACTTGGACAGGGGTGGATCAGCCCCAGCATTTT
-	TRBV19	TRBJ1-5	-	CASREGFQPQHF	TGTGCCAGTAGGGAGGGCTTTCAGCCCCAGCATTTT
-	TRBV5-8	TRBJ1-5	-	CASSFDSTSNQPQHF	TGTGCCAGCAGCTTTGACAGTACAAGCAATCAGCCCCAGCATTTT
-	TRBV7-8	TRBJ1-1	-	CASSLQPGNTEAFF	TGTGCCAGCAGCTTACAACCAGGGAACACTGAAGCTTTCTTT
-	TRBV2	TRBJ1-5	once	CASSDQGYQPQHF	TGTGCCAGCAGTGATCAGGGTTATCAGCCCCAGCATTTT
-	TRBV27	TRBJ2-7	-	CASRPISGIAYEQYF	TGTGCCAGCAGGCCAATCAGCGGTATAGCCTACGAGCAGTACTTC